This TCR beta chain was profiled in a study of T-cell memory formation after mild COVID-19. Study details: Clustering of TCRs was largely donor specific.

Each CDR3 protein gets one entry after TCRdb re-called the 5' RACE reads with MiXCR. The table lists 250,000 or so distinct CDR3 sequences, about a sixth of them singletons. This clonotype showed up just a few times. Sequenced sample: PBMCs or a T cell subset sorted from them (not recorded which). The receptor's source is a man aged 18 to 30 who had mild COVID-19 (a few samples of this study predate the infection). Cell type and time point are not known.

The CDR3 reads CSAPPSSGGDTQYF. CDR3 sequence (DNA): TGCAGTGCTCCACCCAGTTCAGGTGGAGATACGCAGTATTTT. The rearrangement joins TRBV20-1 to TRBJ2-3, with D hard to call. CDR3 length: 14 amino acids. The germline gives CDR1 DFQATT, CDR2 SNEGSKA (reference sequence). Trimming stripped 5 bases from V and 5 bases from J, with 17 bases between.